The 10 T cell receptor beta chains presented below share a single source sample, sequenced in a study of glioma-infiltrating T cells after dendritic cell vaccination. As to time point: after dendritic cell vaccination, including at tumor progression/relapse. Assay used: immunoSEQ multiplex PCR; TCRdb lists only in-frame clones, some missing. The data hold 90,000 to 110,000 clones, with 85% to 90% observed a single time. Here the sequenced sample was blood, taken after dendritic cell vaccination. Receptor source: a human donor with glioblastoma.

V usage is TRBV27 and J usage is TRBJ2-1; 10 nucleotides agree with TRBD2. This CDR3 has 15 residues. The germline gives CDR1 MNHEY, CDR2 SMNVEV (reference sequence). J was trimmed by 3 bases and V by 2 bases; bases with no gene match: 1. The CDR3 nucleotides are TGTGCCAGCAGTTTAAGCGGGGGGGTCTACAATGAGCAGTTCTTC. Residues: CASSLSGGVYNEQFF.

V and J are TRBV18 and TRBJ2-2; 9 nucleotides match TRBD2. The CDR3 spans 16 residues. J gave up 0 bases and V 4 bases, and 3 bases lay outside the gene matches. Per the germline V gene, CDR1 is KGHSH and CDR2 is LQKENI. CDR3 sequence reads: CASSLVAGANTGELFF. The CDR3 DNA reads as TGTGCCAGCTCACTAGTAGCGGGAGCGAACACCGGGGAGCTGTTTTTT.

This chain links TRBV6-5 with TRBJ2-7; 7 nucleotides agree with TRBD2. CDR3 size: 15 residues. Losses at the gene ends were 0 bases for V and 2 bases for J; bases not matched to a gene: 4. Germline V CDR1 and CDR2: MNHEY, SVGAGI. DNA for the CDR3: TGTGCCAGCAGTTACTCATCGGGGGGTACCTACGAGCAGTACTTC. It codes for CASSYSSGGTYEQYF.

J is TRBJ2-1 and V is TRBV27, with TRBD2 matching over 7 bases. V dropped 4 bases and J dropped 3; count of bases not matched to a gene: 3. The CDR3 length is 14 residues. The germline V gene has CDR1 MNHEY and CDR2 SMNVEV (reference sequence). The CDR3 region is CASSYSSGYNEQFF. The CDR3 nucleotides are TGTGCCAGCAGTTATTCTAGCGGCTACAATGAGCAGTTCTTC.

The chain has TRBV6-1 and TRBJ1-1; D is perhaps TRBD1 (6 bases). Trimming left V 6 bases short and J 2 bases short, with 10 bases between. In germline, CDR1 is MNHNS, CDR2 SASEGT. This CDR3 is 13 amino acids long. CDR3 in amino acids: CASRRGINTEAFF. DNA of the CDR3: TGTGCCAGCAGGAGGGGGATAAACACTGAAGCTTTCTTT.

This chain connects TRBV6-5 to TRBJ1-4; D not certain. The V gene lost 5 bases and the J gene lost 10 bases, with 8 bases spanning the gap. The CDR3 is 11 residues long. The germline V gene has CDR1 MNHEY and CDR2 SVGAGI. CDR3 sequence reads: CASSRGGKLFF. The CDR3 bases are TGTGCCAGCAGTCGAGGAGGAAAACTGTTTTTT.

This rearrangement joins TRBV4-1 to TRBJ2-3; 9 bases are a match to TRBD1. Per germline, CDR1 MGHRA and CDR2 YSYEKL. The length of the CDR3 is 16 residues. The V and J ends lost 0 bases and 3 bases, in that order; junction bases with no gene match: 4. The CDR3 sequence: CASSQEGQGRTDTQYF. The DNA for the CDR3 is TGCGCCAGCAGCCAAGAAGGACAGGGGCGGACAGATACGCAGTATTTT.

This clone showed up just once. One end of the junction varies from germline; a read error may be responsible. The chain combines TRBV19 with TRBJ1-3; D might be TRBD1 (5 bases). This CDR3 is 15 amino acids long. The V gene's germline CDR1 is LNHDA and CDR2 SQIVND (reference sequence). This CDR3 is CASRIDGASGNTIYF. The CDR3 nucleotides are TGTGCCAGTAGGATAGATGGGGCCTCTGGAAACACCATATATTTT.

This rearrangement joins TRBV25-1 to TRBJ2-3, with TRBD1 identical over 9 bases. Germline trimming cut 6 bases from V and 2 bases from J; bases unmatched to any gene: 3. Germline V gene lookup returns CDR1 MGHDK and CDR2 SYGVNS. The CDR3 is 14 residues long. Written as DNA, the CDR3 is TGTGCCAGCAGCGGGACAGGGCTCACAGATACGCAGTATTTT. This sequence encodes CASSGTGLTDTQYF.

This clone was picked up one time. The CDR3 protein is CASGSGLQGLTEAFF. DNA for the CDR3: TGTGCTAGTGGTTCTGGGCTACAGGGTCTCACTGAAGCTTTCTTT. The V gene is TRBV12-5, the J gene TRBJ1-1; perhaps TRBD1 as D (6 bases). The CDR3 sequence is 15 residues long. V shed 4 bases and J shed 4 bases, with 16 bases lying between them. Germline loops: CDR1 LGHNT, CDR2 FRNRAP.